The next 2 T cell receptor beta chains were all read from a single sample in a study of blood T cells in healthy people across ages. The second PCR ran roughly 7 to 12 cycles with a sample-barcoded 5' primer and J-beta primers. TCRdb redid the calling of the 5' RACE reads with MiXCR, one entry per CDR3 protein. This table holds some 900,000 distinct CDR3 sequences, about 48% found once. Sequenced: blood. The receptors stem from a man younger than 40 in good health.

The chain joins TRBV3-1 to TRBJ2-3, with TRBD2 matching 7 bases. CDR1 is LGHDT and CDR2 is YNNKEL in the germline V gene (reference sequence). The CDR3 has 17 residues. V lost 1 base to trimming and J lost 1 base; unmatched junction nucleotides: 8. CDR3 sequence (DNA): TGTGCCAGCAGCCAAGGAATTAGCGGGTCAGGCACAGATACGCAGTATTTT. It codes for CASSQGISGSGTDTQYF.

This clonotype was seen a handful of times. Here the CDR3 reads CSARHREIGNQPQHF. The DNA of the CDR3 is TGCAGTGCTAGACACAGGGAGATCGGCAATCAGCCCCAGCATTTT. The chain has TRBV20-1 and TRBJ1-5; maybe TRBD1 (6 bases). This CDR3 is built from 15 residues. Germline V gene data show CDR1 as DFQATT and CDR2 as SNEGSKA (reference sequence). The V end was cut by 2 bases, the J end by 2 bases, with 13 bases between.